These T cell receptor beta chains were read from a single sample in a study of regulatory T cells in long-lasting Graves disease. TCRdb analysed the multiplex PCR reads with MiXCR anew, one entry per CDR3 protein. The sample yields roughly 300,000 distinct CDR3 sequences, around 20% seen once. Specimen: peripheral blood mononuclear cells (PBMCs), collected when the disease was refractory, from a patient treated with antithyroid drugs. These receptors were taken from a female donor with Graves disease. The CDR3 runs from the conserved cysteine through the conserved F or W. A D gene is named only where the DNA matches it firmly. Clone sizes are given selectively: once, few, many, or a class where the clone is expanded.

. | TRBJ2-4 | TRBV5-1 | TRBD2 | CASSSSGGIQYF | TGCGCCAGCAGCTCCTCGGGGGGGATTCAGTACTTC
. | TRBJ2-7 | TRBV20-1 | . | CSARAYLSAYEQYF | TGCAGTGCTAGAGCGTATCTTTCCGCCTACGAGCAGTACTTC
few | TRBJ1-2 | TRBV3-1 | . | CAGSQERLSNGYTF | TGTGCCGGCAGCCAAGAAAGATTGTCCAACGGCTACACCTTC
many | TRBJ2-2 | TRBV13 | TRBD1 | CASSEDRDPGELFF | TGTGCCAGCAGCGAGGACAGGGATCCCGGGGAGCTGTTTTTT
few | TRBJ2-7 | TRBV5-1 | TRBD2 | CASSHPGLAYEQYF | TGCGCCAGCAGCCACCCGGGACTAGCCTACGAGCAGTACTTC
many | TRBJ2-7 | TRBV11-2 | . | CASSLTDRPYEQYF | TGTGCCAGCAGCTTAACCGACAGGCCCTACGAGCAGTACTTC
. | TRBJ2-3 | TRBV19 | . | CASSIGPRGGTDTQYF | TGTGCCAGTAGTATAGGACCTCGAGGGGGCACAGATACGCAGTATTTT
. | TRBJ1-4 | TRBV6-2/TRBV6-3 | TRBD1 | CASMRTGGIEKLFF | TGTGCCAGCATGAGGACAGGGGGGATAGAAAAACTGTTTTTT
. | TRBJ1-5 | TRBV20-1 | . | CSAREPGSGQPQHF | TGCAGTGCTAGAGAGCCAGGGAGTGGTCAGCCCCAGCATTTT
many | TRBJ1-5 | TRBV11-2 | TRBD1 | CASSSTTGAYQPQHF | TGTGCCAGCAGCTCCACGACAGGGGCCTATCAGCCCCAGCATTTT
. | TRBJ1-1 | TRBV25-1 | TRBD1 | CASSRQGVSMNTEAFF | TGTGCCAGCAGCCGACAGGGAGTATCTATGAACACTGAAGCTTTCTTT
. | TRBJ2-4 | TRBV19 | . | CASSIKTGPHYF | TGTGCCAGTAGTATCAAGACCGGGCCTCACTACTTC
many | TRBJ1-4 | TRBV6-5 | TRBD1 | CASSYRTGANEKLFF | TGTGCCAGCAGTTACCGGACAGGGGCTAATGAAAAACTGTTTTTT
. | TRBJ2-7 | TRBV6-2/TRBV6-3 | TRBD1 | CASSAEGAGYEQYF | TGTGCCAGCAGTGCCGAGGGGGCGGGCTACGAGCAGTACTTC
many | TRBJ2-7 | TRBV12-3/TRBV12-4 | . | CASSLNGDFYEQYF | TGTGCCAGCAGTTTAAACGGGGACTTCTACGAGCAGTACTTC
few | TRBJ2-2 | TRBV30 | TRBD2 | CAFNIAGPTGELFF | TGTGCCTTTAATATAGCGGGGCCCACCGGGGAGCTGTTTTTT
many | TRBJ1-5 | TRBV2 | . | CASRGDGSNQPQHF | TGTGCCAGCAGGGGAGATGGGAGCAATCAGCCCCAGCATTTT
many | TRBJ2-6 | TRBV2 | . | CATQGASGANVLTF | TGTGCCACCCAGGGAGCTTCTGGGGCCAACGTCCTGACTTTC
few | TRBJ1-1 | TRBV5-1 | . | CASSLAGVTEAFF | TGCGCCAGCAGCTTGGCAGGGGTCACTGAAGCCTTCTTT
. | TRBJ1-1 | TRBV19 | TRBD1 | CASSIPGQGDTEAFF | TGTGCCAGTAGTATTCCGGGACAGGGTGACACTGAAGCTTTCTTT
many | TRBJ2-5 | TRBV6-7 | . | CASIKPQVQETQYF | TGTGCCAGCATCAAACCCCAGGTTCAAGAGACCCAGTACTTC
many | TRBJ1-5 | TRBV11-3 | . | CASRKKKGEQPQHF | TGTGCCAGCAGAAAGAAGAAAGGGGAACAGCCCCAGCATTTT
. | TRBJ2-2 | TRBV4-3 | . | CASSPFGSATGGLFF | TGCGCCAGCAGCCCCTTTGGTAGCGCCACCGGGGGGCTGTTTTTT
. | TRBJ2-7 | TRBV5-1 | . | CASSLATSSEQYF | TGCGCCAGCAGCTTGGCTACTAGCTCCGAGCAGTACTTC
few | TRBJ1-2 | TRBV20-1 | . | CSARDQAANYGYTF | TGCAGTGCTAGAGATCAGGCAGCTAACTATGGCTACACCTTC
few | TRBJ1-1 | TRBV6-1 | . | CASSVLTTRGTEAFF | TGTGCCAGCAGTGTATTAACGACAAGGGGGACTGAAGCTTTCTTT
many | TRBJ2-7 | TRBV12-3/TRBV12-4 | . | CASSLGRAQGWGEQYF | TGTGCCAGCAGTTTAGGCCGGGCCCAGGGTTGGGGGGAGCAGTACTTC
. | TRBJ2-2 | TRBV19 | . | CATKREVAGQIIVGTGELFF | TGTGCCACCAAAAGGGAGGTGGCGGGACAGATTATAGTAGGCACCGGGGAGCTGTTTTTT
few | TRBJ1-6 | TRBV11-2 | . | CASSPVYKFSAEPLHF | TGTGCCAGCAGCCCAGTTTACAAATTTTCGGCAGAACCCCTCCACTTT
. | TRBJ1-1 | TRBV4-1 | . | CASSLRDMNTEAFF | TGCGCCAGCAGCCTTCGGGACATGAACACTGAAGCTTTCTTT
many | TRBJ1-1 | TRBV7-9 | . | CASSRDLNTEAFF | TGTGCCAGCAGTCGGGACCTGAACACTGAAGCTTTCTTT
. | TRBJ2-5 | TRBV6-2/TRBV6-3 | . | CASSRWGKETRYF | TGTGCCAGCAGTCGATGGGGGAAGGAGACCCGGTACTTC
few | TRBJ2-7 | TRBV29-1 | TRBD1 | CSVESNQGAWYEQYF | TGCAGCGTTGAATCGAATCAGGGGGCATGGTACGAGCAGTACTTC
. | TRBJ2-1 | TRBV28 | TRBD1 | CASIQGAGEQFF | TGTGCCAGCATCCAGGGGGCAGGTGAGCAGTTCTTC
. | TRBJ1-3 | TRBV10-3 | . | CAINRGGDIGNTIYF | TGTGCCATCAATCGGGGGGGCGACATTGGAAACACCATATATTTT
few | TRBJ1-3 | TRBV7-2 | . | CASSLGGGTAGNTIYF | TGTGCCAGCAGCTTGGGGGGCGGGACCGCTGGAAACACCATATATTTT
many | TRBJ1-4 | TRBV7-2 | . | CASSPHGGVEKLFF | TGTGCCAGCAGCCCGCATGGGGGAGTTGAAAAACTGTTTTTT
. | TRBJ2-7 | TRBV5-1 | . | CASSFTGALEQYF | TGCGCCAGCAGCTTTACGGGAGCACTCGAGCAGTACTTC
many | TRBJ2-5 | TRBV11-3 | TRBD1 | CASSTRGQNRETQYF | TGTGCCAGCAGCACAAGGGGACAGAATAGGGAGACCCAGTACTTC
many | TRBJ1-2 | TRBV6-1 | . | CASARSGYGYTF | TGTGCCAGCGCGAGGAGTGGCTATGGCTACACCTTC
many | TRBJ2-7 | TRBV24-1 | TRBD2 | CATSARTSASSYEQYF | TGTGCCACCAGTGCTAGAACTAGCGCCTCTTCCTACGAGCAGTACTTC
many | TRBJ1-4 | TRBV28 | . | CASSGGGSEKLFF | TGTGCCAGCAGCGGGGGCGGGAGTGAAAAACTGTTTTTT
few | TRBJ2-2 | TRBV12-3/TRBV12-4 | TRBD1 | CASSRMDRGLTGELFF | TGTGCCAGCAGTCGCATGGACAGGGGGCTCACCGGGGAGCTGTTTTTT
many | TRBJ1-1 | TRBV6-1 | . | CASSRAGGIYGTEAFF | TGTGCCAGCAGCAGAGCTGGGGGGATATACGGCACTGAAGCTTTCTTT
. | TRBJ1-2 | TRBV12-3/TRBV12-4 | TRBD1 | CASSPRGRFYGYTF | TGTGCCAGCAGTCCCAGGGGGCGCTTCTATGGCTACACCTTC
many | TRBJ1-6 | TRBV12-3/TRBV12-4 | . | CASSFQYNSPLHF | TGTGCCAGCAGTTTTCAGTATAATTCACCCCTCCACTTT
many | TRBJ1-1 | TRBV3-1 | TRBD1 | CASSLSRDRLAFF | TGTGCCAGCAGCCTCTCCCGGGACAGGTTAGCTTTCTTT
many | TRBJ2-5 | TRBV29-1 | . | CSAGGGETQYF | TGCAGCGCTGGCGGGGGCGAGACCCAGTACTTC
few | TRBJ2-2 | TRBV10-3 | TRBD2 | CAISGTSGRSGELFF | TGTGCCATCAGTGGGACTAGCGGGAGATCCGGGGAGCTGTTTTTT
. | TRBJ2-7 | TRBV6-5 | . | CASGFDRNSYEQYF | TGTGCCAGCGGTTTCGACAGGAACTCCTACGAGCAGTACTTC
. | TRBJ2-1 | TRBV11-2 | TRBD2 | CASSLVSLAETYNEQFF | TGTGCCAGCAGCTTAGTTTCCCTAGCGGAGACATACAATGAGCAGTTCTTC
few | TRBJ1-5 | TRBV6-1 | . | CASNDPGPLRPQHF | TGTGCCAGCAATGACCCGGGACCCCTTCGTCCCCAGCATTTT
. | TRBJ1-5 | TRBV30 | . | CAWSVGDHQPQHF | TGTGCCTGGAGTGTAGGAGATCATCAGCCCCAGCATTTT
many | TRBJ1-5 | TRBV3-1 | . | CASSRARDSNQPQHF | TGTGCCAGCAGCCGAGCCCGGGACAGCAATCAGCCCCAGCATTTT
many | TRBJ2-2 | TRBV2 | TRBD2 | CASSEEYSGLAGFTGELFF | TGTGCCAGCAGTGAAGAGTACTCGGGACTAGCGGGGTTTACCGGGGAGCTGTTTTTT
few | TRBJ2-7 | TRBV15 | TRBD2 | CATRRGSGMDEQYF | TGTGCCACCCGGCGCGGAAGCGGGATGGACGAGCAGTACTTC